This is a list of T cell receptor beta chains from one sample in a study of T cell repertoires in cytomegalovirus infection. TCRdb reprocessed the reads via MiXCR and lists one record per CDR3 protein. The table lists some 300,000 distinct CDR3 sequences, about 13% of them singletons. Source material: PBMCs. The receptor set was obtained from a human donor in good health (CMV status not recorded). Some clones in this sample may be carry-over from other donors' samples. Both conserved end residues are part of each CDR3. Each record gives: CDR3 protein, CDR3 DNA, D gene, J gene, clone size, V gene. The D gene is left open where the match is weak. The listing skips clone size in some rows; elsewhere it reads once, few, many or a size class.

CDR3: CATSREREGLGEQFF
DNA: TGTGCCACCAGCAGAGAACGGGAGGGCCTGGGTGAGCAGTTCTTC
D: TRBD2
J: TRBJ2-1
size: many
V: TRBV15

CDR3: CASSRRTSGRVGELFF
DNA: TGTGCCAGCAGCAGAAGGACTAGCGGGAGGGTCGGGGAGCTGTTTTTT
D: TRBD2
J: TRBJ2-2
size: many
V: TRBV7-2

CDR3: CASSLEGQGSTEAFF
DNA: TGTGCCAGCAGCTTAGAGGGACAGGGGAGCACTGAAGCTTTCTTT
D: TRBD1
J: TRBJ1-1
size: .
V: TRBV7-9

CDR3: CATLNGTGHLNQPQHF
DNA: TGTGCCACCCTAAATGGGACAGGCCACCTCAATCAGCCCCAGCATTTT
D: TRBD1
J: TRBJ1-5
size: .
V: TRBV6-4

CDR3: CASSLMNSPLHF
DNA: TGTGCCAGCAGCTTAATGAATTCACCCCTCCACTTT
D: .
J: TRBJ1-6
size: many
V: TRBV7-2

CDR3: CASSEYGNTGELFF
DNA: TGTGCCAGCAGTGAATATGGGAACACCGGGGAGCTGTTTTTT
D: .
J: TRBJ2-2
size: few
V: TRBV25-1

CDR3: CASSFLVRLNTGELFF
DNA: TGTGCCAGCAGCTTTCTGGTCAGGTTGAACACCGGGGAGCTGTTTTTT
D: .
J: TRBJ2-2
size: .
V: TRBV11-2

CDR3: CASSYPTQTGRAEAFF
DNA: TGTGCCAGCAGCTATCCGACACAGACAGGGAGGGCTGAAGCTTTCTTT
D: TRBD1
J: TRBJ1-1
size: few
V: TRBV7-9

CDR3: CASSLERAPGAGELFF
DNA: TGTGCCAGCAGCTTAGAACGCGCTCCAGGGGCCGGGGAGCTGTTTTTT
D: .
J: TRBJ2-2
size: many
V: TRBV7-2

CDR3: CASSHAGRKIYNEQFF
DNA: TGTGCCAGCAGTCACGCGGGACGGAAAATCTACAATGAGCAGTTCTTC
D: .
J: TRBJ2-1
size: many
V: TRBV7-9

CDR3: CASSPDRNEQYF
DNA: TGTGCCAGCAGCCCGGACCGGAACGAGCAGTACTTC
D: .
J: TRBJ2-7
size: few
V: TRBV3-1